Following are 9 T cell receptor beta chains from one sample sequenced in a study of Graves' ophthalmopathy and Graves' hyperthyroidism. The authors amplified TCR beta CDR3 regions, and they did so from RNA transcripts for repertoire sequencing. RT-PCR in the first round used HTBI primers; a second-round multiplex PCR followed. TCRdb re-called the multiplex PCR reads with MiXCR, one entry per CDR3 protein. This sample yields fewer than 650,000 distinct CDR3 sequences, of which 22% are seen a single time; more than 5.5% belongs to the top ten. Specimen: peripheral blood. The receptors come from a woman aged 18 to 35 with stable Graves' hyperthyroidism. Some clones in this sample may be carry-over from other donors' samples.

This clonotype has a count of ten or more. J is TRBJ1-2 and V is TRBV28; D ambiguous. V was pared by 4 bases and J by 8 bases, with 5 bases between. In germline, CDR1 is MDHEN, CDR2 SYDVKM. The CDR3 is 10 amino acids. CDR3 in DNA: TGTGCCAGCAGTTCCGTCGGCTACACCTTC. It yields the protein CASSSVGYTF.

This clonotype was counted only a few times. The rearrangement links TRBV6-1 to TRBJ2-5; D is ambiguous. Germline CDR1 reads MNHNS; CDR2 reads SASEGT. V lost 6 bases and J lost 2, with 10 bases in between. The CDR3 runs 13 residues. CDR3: CASSGQEQETQYF. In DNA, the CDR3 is TGTGCCAGCAGCGGCCAGGAGCAAGAGACCCAGTACTTC.

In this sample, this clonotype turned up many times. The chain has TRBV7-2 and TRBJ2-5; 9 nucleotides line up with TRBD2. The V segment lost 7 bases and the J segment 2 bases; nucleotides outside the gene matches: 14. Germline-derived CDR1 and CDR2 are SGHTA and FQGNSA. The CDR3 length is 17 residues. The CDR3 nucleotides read TGTGCCAGCATCCTAGCCCCCCGGACTAGCGAGCAAGAGACCCAGTACTTC. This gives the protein CASILAPRTSEQETQYF.

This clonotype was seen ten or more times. CDR3 sequence: CASSTQTPVNTEAFF. CDR3 sequence (DNA): TGTGCCAGTAGTACCCAGACCCCAGTAAACACTGAAGCTTTCTTT. The V gene is TRBV19, the J gene TRBJ1-1, with no clear D. Trimming pared 4 bases from V and 2 bases from J, leaving 14 bases between. This CDR3 has 15 amino acids. Germline CDR1 and CDR2: LNHDA and SQIVND (reference sequence).

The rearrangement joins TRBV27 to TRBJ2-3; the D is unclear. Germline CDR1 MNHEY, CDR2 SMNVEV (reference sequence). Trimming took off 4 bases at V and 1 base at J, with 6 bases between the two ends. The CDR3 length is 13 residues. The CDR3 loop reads CASSSLGTDTQYF. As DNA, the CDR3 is TGTGCCAGCAGTTCCCTGGGCACAGATACGCAGTATTTT.

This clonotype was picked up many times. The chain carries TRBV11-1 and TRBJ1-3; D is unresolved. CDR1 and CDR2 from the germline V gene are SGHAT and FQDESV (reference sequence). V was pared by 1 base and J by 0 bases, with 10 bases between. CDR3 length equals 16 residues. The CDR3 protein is CASSLVSRDSGNTIYF. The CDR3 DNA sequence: TGTGCCAGCAGCTTAGTGTCACGGGACTCTGGAAACACCATATATTTT.

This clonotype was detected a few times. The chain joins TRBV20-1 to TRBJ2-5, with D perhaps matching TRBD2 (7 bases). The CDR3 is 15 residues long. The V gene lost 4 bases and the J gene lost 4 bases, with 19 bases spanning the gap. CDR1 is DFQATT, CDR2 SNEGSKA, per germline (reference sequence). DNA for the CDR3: TGCAGTGCTAATCCACGGGCGGGGGCTCCAGAGACCCAGTACTTC. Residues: CSANPRAGAPETQYF.

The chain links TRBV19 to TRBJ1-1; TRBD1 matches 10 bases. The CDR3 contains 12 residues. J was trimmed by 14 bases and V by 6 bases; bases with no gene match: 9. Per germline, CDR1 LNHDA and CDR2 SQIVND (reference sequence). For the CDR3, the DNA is TGTGCCAGTAGGACAGGGGGCCTAGGAGCCTTCTTT. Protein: CASRTGGLGAFF.

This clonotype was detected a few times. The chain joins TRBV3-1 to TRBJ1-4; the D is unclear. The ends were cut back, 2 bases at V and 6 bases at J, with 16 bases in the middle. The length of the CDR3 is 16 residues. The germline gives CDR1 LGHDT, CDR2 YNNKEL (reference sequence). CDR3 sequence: CASSQRRRRVDEKLFF. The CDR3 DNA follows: TGTGCCAGCAGCCAACGTCGCAGGAGGGTTGATGAAAAACTGTTTTTT.